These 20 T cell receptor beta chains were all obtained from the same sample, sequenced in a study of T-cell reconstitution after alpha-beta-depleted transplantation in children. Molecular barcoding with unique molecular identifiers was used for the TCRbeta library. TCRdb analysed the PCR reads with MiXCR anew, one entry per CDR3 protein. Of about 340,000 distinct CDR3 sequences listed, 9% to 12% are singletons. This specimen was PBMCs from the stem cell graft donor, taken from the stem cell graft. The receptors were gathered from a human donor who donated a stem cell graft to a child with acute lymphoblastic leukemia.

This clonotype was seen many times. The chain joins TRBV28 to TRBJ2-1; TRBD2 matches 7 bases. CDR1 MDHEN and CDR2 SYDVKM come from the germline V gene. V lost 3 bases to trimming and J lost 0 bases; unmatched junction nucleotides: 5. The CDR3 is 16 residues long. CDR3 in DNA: TGTGCCAGCAGTTTGGTGGGACTAAGCTCCTACAATGAGCAGTTCTTC. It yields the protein CASSLVGLSSYNEQFF.

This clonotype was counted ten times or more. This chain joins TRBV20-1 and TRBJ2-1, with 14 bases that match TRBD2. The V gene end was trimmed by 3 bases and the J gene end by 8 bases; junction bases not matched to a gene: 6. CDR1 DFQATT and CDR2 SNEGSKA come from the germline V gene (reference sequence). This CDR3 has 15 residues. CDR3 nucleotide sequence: TGCAGTGCTAGGGGACTAGCGGGAGTATTTCATGAGCAGTTCTTC. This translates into CSARGLAGVFHEQFF.

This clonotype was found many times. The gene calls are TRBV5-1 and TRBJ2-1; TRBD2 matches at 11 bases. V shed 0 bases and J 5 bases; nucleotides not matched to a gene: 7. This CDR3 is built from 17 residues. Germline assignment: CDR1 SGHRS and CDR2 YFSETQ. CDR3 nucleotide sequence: TGCGCCAGCAGCTTGGGAACTAGCGGGAGTTTTAACAATGAGCAGTTCTTC. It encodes CASSLGTSGSFNNEQFF.

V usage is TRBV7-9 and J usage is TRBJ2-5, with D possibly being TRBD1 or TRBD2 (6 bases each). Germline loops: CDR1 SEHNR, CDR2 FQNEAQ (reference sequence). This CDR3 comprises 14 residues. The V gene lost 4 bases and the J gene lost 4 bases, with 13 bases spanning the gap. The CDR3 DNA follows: TGTGCCAGCAGCTCAACAGGGACTCGAGAGACCCAGTACTTC. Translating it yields CASSSTGTRETQYF.

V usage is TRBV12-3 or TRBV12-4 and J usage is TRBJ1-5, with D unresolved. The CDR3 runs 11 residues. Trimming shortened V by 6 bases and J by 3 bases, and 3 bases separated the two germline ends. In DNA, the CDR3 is TGTGCCAGCAGCAACAATCAGCCCCAGCATTTT. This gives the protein CASSNNQPQHF.

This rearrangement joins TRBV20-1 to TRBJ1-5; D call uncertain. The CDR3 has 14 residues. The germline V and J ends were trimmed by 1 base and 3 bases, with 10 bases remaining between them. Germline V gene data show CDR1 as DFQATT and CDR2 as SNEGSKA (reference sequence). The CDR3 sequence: CSARAEIPNQPQHF. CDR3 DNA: TGCAGTGCTAGAGCGGAGATCCCCAATCAGCCCCAGCATTTT.

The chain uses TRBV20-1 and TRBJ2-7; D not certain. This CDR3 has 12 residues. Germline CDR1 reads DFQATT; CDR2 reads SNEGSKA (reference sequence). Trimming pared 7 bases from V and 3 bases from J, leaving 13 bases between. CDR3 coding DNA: TGCAGTGGACTCGGGCGGAGCTACGAGCAGTACTTC. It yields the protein CSGLGRSYEQYF.

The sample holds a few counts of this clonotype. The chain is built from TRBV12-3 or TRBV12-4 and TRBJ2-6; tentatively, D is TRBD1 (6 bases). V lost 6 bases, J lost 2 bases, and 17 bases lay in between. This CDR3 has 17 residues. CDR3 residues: CASSLDTGFTGANVLTF. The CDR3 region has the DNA TGTGCCAGCAGCCTGGATACAGGGTTTACTGGGGCCAACGTCCTGACTTTC.

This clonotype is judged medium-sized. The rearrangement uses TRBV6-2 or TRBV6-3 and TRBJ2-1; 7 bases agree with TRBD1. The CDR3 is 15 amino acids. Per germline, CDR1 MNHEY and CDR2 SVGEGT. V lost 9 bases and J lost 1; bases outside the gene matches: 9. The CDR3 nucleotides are TGTGCCAGTACCGAAACAGGGGATTCCTACAATGAGCAGTTCTTC. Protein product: CASTETGDSYNEQFF.

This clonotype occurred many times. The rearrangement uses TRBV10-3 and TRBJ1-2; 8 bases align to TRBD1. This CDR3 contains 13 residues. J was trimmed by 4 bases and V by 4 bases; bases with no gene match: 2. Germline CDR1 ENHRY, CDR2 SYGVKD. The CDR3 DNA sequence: TGTGCCATCAGTGTCGACAGGGGCTATGGCTACACCTTC. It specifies CAISVDRGYGYTF.

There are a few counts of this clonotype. Written as DNA, the CDR3 is TGCAGTGCCACCGGCCCGGGACAGGACAGAGGCTACACCTTC. Protein: CSATGPGQDRGYTF. V is TRBV20-1 and J is TRBJ1-2; 8 positions agree with TRBD1. The V segment lost 6 bases and the J segment 8 bases; nucleotides outside the gene matches: 14. CDR3 size: 14 residues. Looked up from germline, CDR1 is DFQATT and CDR2 is SNEGSKA (reference sequence).

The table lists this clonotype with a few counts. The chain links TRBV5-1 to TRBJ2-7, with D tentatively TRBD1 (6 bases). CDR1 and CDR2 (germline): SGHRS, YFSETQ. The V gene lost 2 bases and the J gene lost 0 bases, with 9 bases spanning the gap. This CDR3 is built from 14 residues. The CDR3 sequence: CASSFGGLSYEQYF. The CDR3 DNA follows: TGCGCCAGCAGCTTTGGGGGCCTCTCCTACGAGCAGTACTTC.

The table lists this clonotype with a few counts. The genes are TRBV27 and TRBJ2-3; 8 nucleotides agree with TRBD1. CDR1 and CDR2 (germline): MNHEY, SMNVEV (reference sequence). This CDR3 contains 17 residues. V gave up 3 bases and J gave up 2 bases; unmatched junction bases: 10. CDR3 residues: CASSFTGGSLFTDTQYF. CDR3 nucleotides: TGTGCCAGCAGTTTCACAGGGGGGAGCCTATTCACAGATACGCAGTATTTT.

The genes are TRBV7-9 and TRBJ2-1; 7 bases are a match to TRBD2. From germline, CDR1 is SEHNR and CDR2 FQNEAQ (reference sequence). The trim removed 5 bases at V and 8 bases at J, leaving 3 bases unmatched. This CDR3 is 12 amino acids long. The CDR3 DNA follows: TGTGCCAGCAGCCGGGCGGGGGATGAGCAGTTCTTC. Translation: CASSRAGDEQFF. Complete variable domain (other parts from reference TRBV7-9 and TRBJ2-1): DTGVSQNPRHKITKRGQNVTFRCDPISEHNRLYWYRQTLGQGPEFLTYFQNEAQLEKSRLLSDRFSAERPKGSFSTLEIQRTEQGDSAMYLCASSRAGDEQFFGPGTRLTVL.

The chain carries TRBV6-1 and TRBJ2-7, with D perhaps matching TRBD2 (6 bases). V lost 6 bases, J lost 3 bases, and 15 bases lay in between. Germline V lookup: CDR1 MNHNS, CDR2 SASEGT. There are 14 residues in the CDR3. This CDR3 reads CASSSHSGVYEQYF. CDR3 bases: TGTGCCAGCAGCAGTCACTCGGGGGTCTACGAGCAGTACTTC.

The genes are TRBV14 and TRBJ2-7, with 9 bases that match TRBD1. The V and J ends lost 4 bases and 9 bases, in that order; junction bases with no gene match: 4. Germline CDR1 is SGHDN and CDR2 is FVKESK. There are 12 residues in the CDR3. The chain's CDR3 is CASSPQGAGQYF. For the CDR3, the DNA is TGTGCCAGCAGCCCACAGGGGGCAGGGCAGTACTTC.

CDR3 DNA: TGTGCCAGCGCGAAGGGCAGGTCGCAAGAGACCCAGTACTTC. Encoded protein: CASAKGRSQETQYF. V and J are TRBV9 and TRBJ2-5; D uncertain. Trimming pared 7 bases from V and 2 bases from J, leaving 15 bases between. This CDR3 comprises 14 residues. Germline-derived CDR1 and CDR2 are SGDLS and YYNGEE. Combining the CDR3 with reference TRBV9 and TRBJ2-5 gives the whole variable domain DSGVTQTPKHLITATGQRVTLRCSPRSGDLSVYWYQQSLDQGLQFLIQYYNGEERAKGNILERFSAQQFPDLHSELNLSSLELGDSALYFCASAKGRSQETQYFGPGTRLLVL.

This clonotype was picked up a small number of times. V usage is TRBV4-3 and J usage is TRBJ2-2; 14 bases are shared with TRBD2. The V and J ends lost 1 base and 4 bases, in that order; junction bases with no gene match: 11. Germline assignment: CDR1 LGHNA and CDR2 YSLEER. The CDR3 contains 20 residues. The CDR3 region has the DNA TGCGCCAGCAGCCAAGCGGCTGGGACTAGCGGGAGAGTCGGCACCGGGGAGCTGTTTTTT. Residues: CASSQAAGTSGRVGTGELFF.

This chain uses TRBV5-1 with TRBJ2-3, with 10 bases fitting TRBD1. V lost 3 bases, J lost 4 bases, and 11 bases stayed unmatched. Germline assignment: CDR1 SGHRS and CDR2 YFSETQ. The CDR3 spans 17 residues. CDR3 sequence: CASSWEGQGSGPDTQYF. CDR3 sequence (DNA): TGCGCCAGCAGCTGGGAGGGACAGGGGAGCGGCCCAGATACGCAGTATTTT.

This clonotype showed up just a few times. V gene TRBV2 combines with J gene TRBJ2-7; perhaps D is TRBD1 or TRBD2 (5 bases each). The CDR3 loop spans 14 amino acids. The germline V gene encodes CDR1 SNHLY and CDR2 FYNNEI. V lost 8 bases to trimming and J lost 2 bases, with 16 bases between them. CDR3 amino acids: CASSGTQGAYEQYF. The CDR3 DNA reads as TGTGCCAGCTCGGGGACCCAGGGAGCCTACGAGCAGTACTTC.